The 26 T cell receptor beta chains below were found in one sample sequenced in a study of graft-versus-host responses after intestinal transplantation. Only in-frame clones appear in the TCRdb table, and some are missing; sequencing was by immunoSEQ multiplex PCR. Of 35,000 to 45,000 clones in the sample, about nine tenths are singletons; the top ten hold 7% to 7.5%. The sequencing here drew on PBMCs, taken roughly 270 days after transplant. All receptors derive from a human patient who received an intestinal transplant, so some T cells may come from the graft donor.

The V call is TRBV21-1, the J call TRBJ2-2; the tabulated D call, TRBD1, remains unverified against the DNA. TRBV21-1 is described as a pseudogene. This CDR3 has 16 amino acids. The CDR3 sequence: CASSKGVDTRTGELFF. The DNA for the CDR3 is TGTGCCAGCAGCAAAGGGGTGGACACCCGCACCGGGGAGCTGTTTTTT.

The gene calls are TRBV9 and TRBJ1-6; no clear D gene. V lost 2 bases and J lost 0, with 9 bases in between. CDR1 is SGDLS and CDR2 is YYNGEE in the germline V gene. This CDR3 has 16 residues. The chain's CDR3 is CASSVTHSSYNSPLHF. The DNA for the CDR3 is TGTGCCAGCAGCGTGACCCACAGCTCCTATAATTCACCCCTCCACTTT.

V is TRBV7-2 and J is TRBJ2-7, with D tentatively TRBD1 (5 bases). CDR3 length: 13 amino acids. Germline V gene lookup returns CDR1 SGHTA and CDR2 FQGNSA. Deletions cut 5 bases from V and 3 bases from J, with 11 bases between. CDR3 sequence (DNA): TGTGCCAGCAGCCGGCACAGGTTCTACGAGCAGTACTTC. Its protein is CASSRHRFYEQYF.

The chain is built from TRBV5-6 and TRBJ2-3; D not certain. Trimming pared 0 bases from V and 4 bases from J, leaving 15 bases between. The CDR3 length is 16 residues. CDR1 SGHDT and CDR2 YYEEEE come from the germline V gene. As DNA, the CDR3 is TGTGCCAGCAGCTTGGGTCCGGCAGGCCTATCAGATACGCAGTATTTT. It is translated as CASSLGPAGLSDTQYF.

V gene TRBV19 combines with J gene TRBJ2-3; TRBD1 or TRBD2 may be the D gene (5 bases each). This CDR3 is 15 amino acids long. Germline V lookup: CDR1 LNHDA, CDR2 SQIVND (reference sequence). The V and J ends lost 2 bases and 0 bases respectively, with 9 bases between them. For the CDR3, the DNA is TGTGCCAGTAGTATACGGGACCTAAGCACAGATACGCAGTATTTT. Translation gives CASSIRDLSTDTQYF.

The chain employs TRBV6-1 and TRBJ1-1; possible D gene TRBD1, 6 bases. V was pared by 5 bases and J by 5 bases, with 15 bases between. Per germline, CDR1 MNHNS and CDR2 SASEGT. The length of the CDR3 is 14 residues. CDR3: CASSISGGRTEAFF. DNA of the CDR3: TGTGCCAGCAGTATTTCTGGGGGGCGGACTGAAGCTTTCTTT.

The J gene is TRBJ1-6, the V gene TRBV5-1; D call uncertain. Trimming took off 3 bases at V and 10 bases at J, with 8 bases between the two ends. The CDR3 contains 12 residues. Germline CDR1 and CDR2: SGHRS and YFSETQ. CDR3 loop: CASSSNGSPLHF. The CDR3 DNA follows: TGCGCCAGCAGCTCTAATGGGTCACCCCTCCACTTT.

The V call is TRBV6-1, the J call TRBJ1-2, with no clear D. CDR3 length equals 11 residues. CDR1 and CDR2 from the germline V gene are MNHNS and SASEGT. Trimming pared 8 bases from V and 10 bases from J, leaving 14 bases between. CDR3 in amino acids: CASSVNPYYTF. The CDR3 DNA follows: TGTGCCAGCTCTGTAAATCCCTACTACACCTTC.

The chain couples TRBV5-1 to TRBJ2-1; D is perhaps TRBD1 or TRBD2 (6 bases each). The V and J ends lost 0 bases and 8 bases respectively, with 12 bases between them. Germline V gene sequence: CDR1 SGHRS, CDR2 YFSETQ. The CDR3 is 14 residues long. The CDR3 DNA is TGCGCCAGCAGCTTGGAGGGGGGATGGGATGAGCAGTTCTTC. The encoded protein is CASSLEGGWDEQFF. The full variable domain, rest sourced from reference TRBV5-1 and TRBJ2-1, is KAGVTQTPRYLIKTRGQQVTLSCSPISGHRSVSWYQQTPGQGLQFLFEYFSETQRNKGNFPGRFSGRQFSNSRSEMNVSTLELGDSALYLCASSLEGGWDEQFFGPGTRLTVL.

The genes are TRBV11-1 and TRBJ2-3; the D is unclear. Germline V gene lookup returns CDR1 SGHAT and CDR2 FQDESV (reference sequence). The V gene lost 0 bases and the J gene lost 3 bases, with 7 bases spanning the gap. The CDR3 is 14 amino acids. The CDR3 nucleotides are TGTGCCAGCAGCTTAGCCAGCCTAACAGATACGCAGTATTTT. Protein: CASSLASLTDTQYF.

This clone was recorded a few times. V and J are TRBV6-1 and TRBJ2-7; tentatively, D is TRBD2 (6 bases). The CDR3 is 14 residues long. Germline V gene data show CDR1 as MNHNS and CDR2 as SASEGT. Deletions cut 5 bases from V and 5 bases from J, with 16 bases between. CDR3 sequence (DNA): TGTGCCAGCAGTCACCCCGGGGGAGTTGACGAGCAGTACTTC. Protein: CASSHPGGVDEQYF.

The chain links TRBV6-1 to TRBJ1-3; no clear D. Germline CDR1 reads MNHNS; CDR2 reads SASEGT. V was pared by 2 bases and J by 0 bases, with 11 bases between. There are 16 residues in the CDR3. The CDR3, as DNA: TGTGCCAGCAGTGAAACCCCGCTGTCCTCTGGAAACACCATATATTTT. It encodes CASSETPLSSGNTIYF.

V is TRBV10-1 and J is TRBJ2-7; 7 nucleotides agree with TRBD2. J was trimmed by 3 bases and V by 2 bases; bases with no gene match: 7. Germline CDR1 WNHNN, CDR2 SYGVQD (reference sequence). The CDR3 loop spans 15 amino acids. CDR3 sequence reads: CASSEDAGTNYEQYF. The CDR3 nucleotides read TGCGCCAGCAGTGAGGATGCCGGGACTAACTACGAGCAGTACTTC.

This chain uses TRBV5-1 with TRBJ1-1; D remains ambiguous. Germline V lookup: CDR1 SGHRS, CDR2 YFSETQ. Trimming pared 0 bases from V and 8 bases from J, leaving 11 bases between. The CDR3 extends over 13 amino acids. CDR3 in amino acids: CASSLAGSEEAFF. The CDR3 coding sequence is TGCGCCAGCAGCTTGGCGGGGTCTGAGGAAGCTTTCTTT.

The V and J genes are TRBV4-2 and TRBJ2-7; D not resolved. The ends were cut back, 1 base at V and 3 bases at J, with 13 bases in the middle. This CDR3 has 15 amino acids. Germline V gives CDR1 LGHNA, CDR2 YNFKEQ. For the CDR3, the DNA is TGTGCCAGCAGCCAAGGGTTGACAAGAGACTACGAGCAGTACTTC. Amino acids: CASSQGLTRDYEQYF.

The chain employs TRBV5-6 and TRBJ1-3; tentatively, D is TRBD1 (5 bases). The CDR3 is made up of 19 amino acids. CDR1 and CDR2 from the germline V gene are SGHDT and YYEEEE. Trimming cost V 0 bases and J 0 bases, with 19 bases left between them. The CDR3: CASSLGSGVGTLSGNTIYF. The CDR3 DNA sequence: TGTGCCAGCAGCTTGGGGTCCGGTGTGGGGACTCTCTCTGGAAACACCATATATTTT.

This clone was detected only once. The rearrangement links TRBV4-1 to TRBJ2-7; TRBD1 or TRBD2 may be the D gene (5 bases each). The CDR3 is made up of 12 amino acids. The V end lost 0 bases, the J end lost 6 bases, and 6 bases lay between the germline ends. Germline V gives CDR1 MGHRA, CDR2 YSYEKL. The chain's CDR3 is CASSQDGGEQYF. CDR3 nucleotides: TGCGCCAGCAGCCAAGATGGGGGCGAGCAGTACTTC.

The V call is TRBV7-3, the J call TRBJ1-1, with a tentative D call TRBD1 (5 bases). The V end lost 2 bases, the J end lost 0 bases, and 7 bases lay between the germline ends. Germline V gene sequence: CDR1 SGHTA, CDR2 FQGTGA. The CDR3 is 14 amino acids. CDR3 in DNA: TGTGCCAGCAGCTTAGGGGCCATGAACACTGAAGCTTTCTTT. Amino acids: CASSLGAMNTEAFF.

The chain links TRBV11-2 to TRBJ2-3; 8 nucleotides match TRBD2. Trimming removed 3 bases from V and 3 bases from J; junction bases left unmatched: 5. The CDR3 is made up of 15 amino acids. Per the germline V gene, CDR1 is SGHAT and CDR2 is FQNNGV. The CDR3 loop is CASSFGGGETDTQYF. The CDR3 DNA sequence: TGTGCCAGCAGCTTCGGGGGGGGTGAGACAGATACGCAGTATTTT.

In its sample, this clone was seen once. This chain connects TRBV21-1 to TRBJ2-2; the table's D call, TRBD2, was not checked against the DNA. TRBV21-1 counts as a pseudogene. This CDR3 region has 11 residues. The CDR3 nucleotides are TGTGCCAGCAGCCCGGGGGGGGAGCTGTTTTTT. Translating gives CASSPGGELFF.

The V gene is TRBV6-5, the J gene TRBJ2-1; 8 bases match TRBD1. CDR3 length equals 14 residues. The germline V gene has CDR1 MNHEY and CDR2 SVGAGI. With 5 bases clipped from V and 3 bases from J, the junction kept 3 bases outside the gene matches. The CDR3 sequence: CASSQGAIYNEQFF. In DNA form, the CDR3 reads TGTGCCAGCAGTCAGGGGGCGATCTACAATGAGCAGTTCTTC.

The rearrangement uses TRBV5-8 and TRBJ2-6; D gene unclear. V was cut by 5 bases and J by 0 bases, with 12 bases left in between. Per the germline V gene, CDR1 is SGHTS and CDR2 is YDEGEE. The CDR3 extends over 16 amino acids. This chain's CDR3 is CASSYRRPSGANVLTF. Here the CDR3 DNA reads TGTGCCAGCAGTTACCGCAGGCCCTCTGGGGCCAACGTCCTGACTTTC.

This rearrangement joins TRBV27 to TRBJ1-5; TRBD1 agrees at 8 bases. This CDR3 has 18 residues. Germline loops: CDR1 MNHEY, CDR2 SMNVEV (reference sequence). J lost 0 bases, V lost 7 bases, and 14 bases had no gene match. The DNA of the CDR3 is TGTGCCAGCAAACGAACCGGGACAGGTGACTATAGCAATCAGCCCCAGCATTTT. Translation: CASKRTGTGDYSNQPQHF.

DNA of the CDR3: TGTGCCAGCGGTGGGGGTAGGGGCACTGAAGCTTTCTTT. It is translated as CASGGGRGTEAFF. The chain has TRBV6-5 and TRBJ1-1, with D possibly matching TRBD1 (5 bases). Germline assignment: CDR1 MNHEY and CDR2 SVGAGI. The CDR3 loop spans 13 amino acids. Trimming removed 8 bases from V and 4 bases from J, with 14 bases in between.

V is TRBV2 and J is TRBJ2-1; a possible D gene is TRBD1 (5 bases). With 2 bases removed from V and 7 bases from J, the gap between germline ends came to 6 bases. The CDR3 covers 12 residues. Germline V gene sequence: CDR1 SNHLY, CDR2 FYNNEI. This CDR3 reads CASSESGNEQFF. CDR3 DNA sequence: TGTGCCAGCAGTGAATCAGGGAATGAGCAGTTCTTC.

This chain links TRBV4-1 with TRBJ1-1; D might be TRBD1 (5 bases). V gave up 1 base and J gave up 5 bases, with 20 bases separating them. This CDR3 region has 17 residues. The germline V gene has CDR1 MGHRA and CDR2 YSYEKL. The CDR3 DNA sequence: TGCGCCAGCAGCCAAGTTCAAGTTTGGGGGTTGTGGACTGAAGCTTTCTTT. This encodes CASSQVQVWGLWTEAFF.